This T cell receptor beta chain comes out of a study of blood T cell repertoires in COVID-19. Overall study: Collection of acute and convalescent COVID-19 samples took place in the United States, Italy and Spain. PBMCs, B-cell-depleted T cells, or T cells were the source of the cDNA or gDNA that made up the material.

Per the original data handling: Amplifying reference gene primers gave estimates of nucleated cell counts. Using immunoSEQ multiplex PCR, the repertoire was profiled, and TCRdb retains in-frame clones only, with some absent. The V and J calls and clone size were taken over from that table, and D and trimming were inferred from the DNA. This sample carries about 400,000 clones, 70% to 90% of them seen once, and the ten largest clones take about 0.89%. Individuals drawn from under 30 US areas were about 18 to 95 years old. This CDR3 has 15 residues. CDR1 is SGDLS and CDR2 is YYNGEE in the germline V gene. V was pared by 4 bases and J by 3 bases, with 16 bases between.

This chain links TRBV9 with TRBJ1-2; possible D gene TRBD1, 5 bases. The TCR comes from a woman in her twenties or thirties with acute COVID-19. The sequenced sample consisted of PBMCs or T cells enriched from blood (not recorded which). The CDR3 DNA reads as TGTGCCAGCAGCCCCCGGGTCTCCAGGGACTATGGCTACACCTTC. Translated, it gives CASSPRVSRDYGYTF.